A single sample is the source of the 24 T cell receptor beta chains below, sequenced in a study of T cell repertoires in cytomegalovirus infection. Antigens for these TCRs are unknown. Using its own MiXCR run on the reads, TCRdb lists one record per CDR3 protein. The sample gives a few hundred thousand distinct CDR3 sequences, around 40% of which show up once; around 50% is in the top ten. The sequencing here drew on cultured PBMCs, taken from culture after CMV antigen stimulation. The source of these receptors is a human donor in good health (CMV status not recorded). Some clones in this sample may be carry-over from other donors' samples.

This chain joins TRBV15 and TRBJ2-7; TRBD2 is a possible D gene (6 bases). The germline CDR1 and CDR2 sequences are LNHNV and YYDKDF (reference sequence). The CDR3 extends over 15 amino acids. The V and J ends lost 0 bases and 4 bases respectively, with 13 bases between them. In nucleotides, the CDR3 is TGTGCCACCAGCAGAGATTTGATGGAGGGGTACGAGCAGTACTTC. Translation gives CATSRDLMEGYEQYF.

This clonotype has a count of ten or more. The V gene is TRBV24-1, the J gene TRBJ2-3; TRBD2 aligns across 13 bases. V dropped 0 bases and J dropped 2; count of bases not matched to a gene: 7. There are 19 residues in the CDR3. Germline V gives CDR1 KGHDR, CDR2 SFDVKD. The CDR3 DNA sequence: TGTGCCACCAGTGATTTGACCACTAGCGGGGGGGCGCTCACAGATACGCAGTATTTT. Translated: CATSDLTTSGGALTDTQYF.

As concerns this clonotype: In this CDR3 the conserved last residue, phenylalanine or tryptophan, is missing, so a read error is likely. This chain's CDR3 is CASSLQVYEQYL. Here the CDR3 DNA reads TGTGCCAGCAGTCTTCAGGTCTACGAGCAGTACTTA. The chain combines TRBV6-1 with TRBJ2-7; D unresolved. The V and J ends lost 5 bases and 3 bases respectively, with 8 bases between them. Germline CDR1 reads MNHNS; CDR2 reads SASEGT. The CDR3 sequence is 12 residues long.

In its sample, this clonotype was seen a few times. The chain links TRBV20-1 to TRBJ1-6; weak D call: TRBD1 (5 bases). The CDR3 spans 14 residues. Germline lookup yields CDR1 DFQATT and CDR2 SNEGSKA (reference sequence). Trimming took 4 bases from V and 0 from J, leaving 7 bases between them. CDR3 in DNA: TGCAGTGCTAAGGACATCTCCTATAATTCACCCCTCCACTTT. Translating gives CSAKDISYNSPLHF.

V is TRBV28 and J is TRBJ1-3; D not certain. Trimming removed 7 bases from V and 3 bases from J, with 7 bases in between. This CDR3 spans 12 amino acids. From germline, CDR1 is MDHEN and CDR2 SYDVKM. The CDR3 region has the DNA TGTGCCAGCACCCCAGATGGAAACACCATATATTTT. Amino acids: CASTPDGNTIYF.

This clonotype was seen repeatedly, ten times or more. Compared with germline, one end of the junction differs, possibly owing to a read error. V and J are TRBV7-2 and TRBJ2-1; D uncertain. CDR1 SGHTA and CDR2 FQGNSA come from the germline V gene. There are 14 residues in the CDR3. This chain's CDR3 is CASSLRSSHNEQFF. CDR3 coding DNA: TGTGCCAGCAGCTTAAGGAGCTCCCACAATGAGCAGTTCTTC.

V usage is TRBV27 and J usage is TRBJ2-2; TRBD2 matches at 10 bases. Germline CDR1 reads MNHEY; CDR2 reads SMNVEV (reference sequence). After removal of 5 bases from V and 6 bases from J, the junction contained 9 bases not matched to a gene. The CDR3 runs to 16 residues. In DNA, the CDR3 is TGTGCCAGCAGTCCAACAGCGGGGGGGGGCCCCGGGGAGCTGTTTTTT. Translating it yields CASSPTAGGGPGELFF.

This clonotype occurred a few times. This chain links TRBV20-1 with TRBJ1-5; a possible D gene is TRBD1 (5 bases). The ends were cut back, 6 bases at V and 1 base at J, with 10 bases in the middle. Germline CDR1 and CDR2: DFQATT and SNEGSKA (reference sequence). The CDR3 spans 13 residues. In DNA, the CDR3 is TGCAGTGCCGGAGACAGAAGCAATCAGCCCCAGCATTTT. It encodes CSAGDRSNQPQHF.

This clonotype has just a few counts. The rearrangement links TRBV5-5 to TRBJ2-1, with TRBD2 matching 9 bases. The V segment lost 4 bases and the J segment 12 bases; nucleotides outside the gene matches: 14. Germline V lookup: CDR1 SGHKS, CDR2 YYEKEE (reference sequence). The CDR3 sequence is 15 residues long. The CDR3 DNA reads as TGTGCCAGCAGCCCTGGTGGCGGGGGGGCCTTGGCGCAGTTCTTC. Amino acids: CASSPGGGGALAQFF.

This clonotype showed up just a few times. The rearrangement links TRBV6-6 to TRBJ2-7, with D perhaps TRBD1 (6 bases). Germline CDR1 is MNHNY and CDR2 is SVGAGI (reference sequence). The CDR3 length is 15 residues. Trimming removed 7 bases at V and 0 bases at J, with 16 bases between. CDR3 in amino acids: CASTPRGLASYEQYF. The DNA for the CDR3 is TGTGCCAGCACCCCCAGGGGATTGGCCTCCTACGAGCAGTACTTC.

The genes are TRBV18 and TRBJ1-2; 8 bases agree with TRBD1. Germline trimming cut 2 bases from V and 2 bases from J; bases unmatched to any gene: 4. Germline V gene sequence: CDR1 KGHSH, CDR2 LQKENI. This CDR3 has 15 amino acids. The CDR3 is CASSPGTGKNYGYTF. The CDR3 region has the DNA TGTGCCAGCTCACCAGGGACAGGAAAGAACTATGGCTACACCTTC. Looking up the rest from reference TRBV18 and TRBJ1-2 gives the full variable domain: NAGVMQNPRHLVRRRGQEARLRCSPMKGHSHVYWYRQLPEEGLKFMVYLQKENIIDESGMPKERFSAEFPKEGPSILRIQQVVRGDSAAYFCASSPGTGKNYGYTFGSGTRLTVV.

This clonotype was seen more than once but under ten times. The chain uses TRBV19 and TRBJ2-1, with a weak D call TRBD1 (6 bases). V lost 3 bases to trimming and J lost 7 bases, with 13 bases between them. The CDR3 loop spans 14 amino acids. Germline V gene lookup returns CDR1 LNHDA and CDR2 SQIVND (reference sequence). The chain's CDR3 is CASSIQGLGNEQFF. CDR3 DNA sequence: TGTGCCAGTAGTATTCAGGGGTTAGGGAATGAGCAGTTCTTC.

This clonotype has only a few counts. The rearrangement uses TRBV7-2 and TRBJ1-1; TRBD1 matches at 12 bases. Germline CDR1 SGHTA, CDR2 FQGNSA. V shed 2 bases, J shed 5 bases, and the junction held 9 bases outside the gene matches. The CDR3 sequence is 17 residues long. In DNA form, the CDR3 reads TGTGCCAGCAGCTTAAAGTTTTTGGGACAGGGGGCGACTGAAGCTTTCTTT. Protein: CASSLKFLGQGATEAFF.

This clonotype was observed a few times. CDR3 region: CAIYEGQSYGYTF. The CDR3 DNA reads TGTGCCATCTATGAAGGACAGTCCTATGGCTACACCTTC. The chain is built from TRBV10-3 and TRBJ1-2; possible D gene TRBD1, 6 bases. This CDR3 region has 13 residues. Deletions cut 8 bases from V and 4 bases from J, with 14 bases between. Germline CDR1 and CDR2: ENHRY and SYGVKD.

The CDR3 region has the DNA TGTGCCAGCAGCCGTGGGCCCTCCGTGGGGGAAAAACTGTTTTTT. Translated, it gives CASSRGPSVGEKLFF. This chain joins TRBV7-9 and TRBJ1-4, with D unclear. Germline CDR1 SEHNR, CDR2 FQNEAQ (reference sequence). The V end was cut by 5 bases, the J end by 8 bases, with 18 bases between. The CDR3 extends over 15 amino acids.

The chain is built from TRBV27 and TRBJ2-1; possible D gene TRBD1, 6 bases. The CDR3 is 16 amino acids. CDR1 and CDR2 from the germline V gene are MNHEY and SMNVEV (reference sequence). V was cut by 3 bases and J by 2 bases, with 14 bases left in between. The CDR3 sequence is CASSFHRDEAYNEQFF. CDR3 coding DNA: TGTGCCAGCAGTTTTCACAGGGATGAGGCCTACAATGAGCAGTTCTTC.

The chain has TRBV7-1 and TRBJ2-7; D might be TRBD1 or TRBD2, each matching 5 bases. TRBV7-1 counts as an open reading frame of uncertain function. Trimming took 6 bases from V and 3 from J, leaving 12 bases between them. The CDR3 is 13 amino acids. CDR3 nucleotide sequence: TGTGCCAGCAGAGCTGGGGGAAACTACGAGCAGTACTTC. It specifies CASRAGGNYEQYF.

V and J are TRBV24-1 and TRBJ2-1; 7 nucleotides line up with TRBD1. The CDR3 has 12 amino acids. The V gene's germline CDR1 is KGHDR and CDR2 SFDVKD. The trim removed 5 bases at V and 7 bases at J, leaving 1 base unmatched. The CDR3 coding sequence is TGTGCCACCAGTGGACAGGGAAATGAGCAGTTCTTC. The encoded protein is CATSGQGNEQFF.

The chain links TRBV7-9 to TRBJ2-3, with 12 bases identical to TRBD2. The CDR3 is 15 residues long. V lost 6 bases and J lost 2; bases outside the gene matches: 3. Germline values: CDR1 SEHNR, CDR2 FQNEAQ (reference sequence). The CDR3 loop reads CASRLAGGYTDTQYF. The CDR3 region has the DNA TGTGCCAGCAGACTAGCGGGGGGCTACACAGATACGCAGTATTTT.

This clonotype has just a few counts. The CDR3 here is CSARDRVTSGGPDTQYF. The CDR3 DNA is TGCAGTGCTAGAGATCGGGTGACTAGCGGAGGCCCAGATACGCAGTATTTT. The V and J genes are TRBV20-1 and TRBJ2-3; 9 bases line up with TRBD2. J gave up 4 bases and V 0 bases, and 11 bases lay outside the gene matches. CDR3 length equals 17 residues. Per the germline V gene, CDR1 is DFQATT and CDR2 is SNEGSKA (reference sequence).

The chain's CDR3 is CASSAGGAPGGQFF. The CDR3 DNA reads TGCGCCAGCAGTGCGGGAGGGGCTCCAGGAGGGCAGTTCTTC. The chain uses TRBV10-2 and TRBJ2-1, with 8 bases aligning to TRBD2. J was trimmed by 12 bases and V by 4 bases; bases with no gene match: 11. The CDR3 extends over 14 amino acids. Per the germline V gene, CDR1 is WSHSY and CDR2 is SAAADI.

The DNA of the CDR3 is TGTGCCAGCAGCACCCAAGGCGGTTTATCCTACAATGAGCAGTTCTTC. The encoded protein is CASSTQGGLSYNEQFF. V usage is TRBV7-2 and J usage is TRBJ2-1; D is undetermined. The CDR3 totals 16 residues. V was cut by 5 bases and J by 1 base, with 15 bases left in between. Germline V gene lookup returns CDR1 SGHTA and CDR2 FQGNSA.

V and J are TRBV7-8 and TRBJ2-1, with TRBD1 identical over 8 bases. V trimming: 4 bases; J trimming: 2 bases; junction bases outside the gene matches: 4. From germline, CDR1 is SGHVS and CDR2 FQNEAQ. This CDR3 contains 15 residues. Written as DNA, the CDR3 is TGTGCCAGCAGCTCGGGACAGGTACCCTACAATGAGCAGTTCTTC. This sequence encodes CASSSGQVPYNEQFF.

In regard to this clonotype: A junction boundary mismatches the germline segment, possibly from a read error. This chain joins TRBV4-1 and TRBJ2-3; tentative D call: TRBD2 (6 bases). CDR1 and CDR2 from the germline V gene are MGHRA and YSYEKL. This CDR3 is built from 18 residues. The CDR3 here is CASSPTPEVAEYTDTQYF. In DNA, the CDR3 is TGTGCCAGCAGCCCTACCCCCGAGGTAGCGGAATACACAGATACGCAGTATTTT.